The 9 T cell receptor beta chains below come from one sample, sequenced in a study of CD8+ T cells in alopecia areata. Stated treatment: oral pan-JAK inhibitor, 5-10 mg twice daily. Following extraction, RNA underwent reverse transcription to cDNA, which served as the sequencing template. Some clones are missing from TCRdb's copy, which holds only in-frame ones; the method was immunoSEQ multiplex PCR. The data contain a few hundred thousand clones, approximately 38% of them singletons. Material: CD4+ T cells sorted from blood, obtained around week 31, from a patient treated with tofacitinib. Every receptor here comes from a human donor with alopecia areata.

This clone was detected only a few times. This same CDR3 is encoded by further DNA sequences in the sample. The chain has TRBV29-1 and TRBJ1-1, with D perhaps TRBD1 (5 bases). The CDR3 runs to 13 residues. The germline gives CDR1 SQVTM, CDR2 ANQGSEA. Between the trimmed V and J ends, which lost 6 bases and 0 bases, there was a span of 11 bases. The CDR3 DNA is TGCAGCGTAGGACAACTCATGAACACTGAAGCTTTCTTT. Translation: CSVGQLMNTEAFF.

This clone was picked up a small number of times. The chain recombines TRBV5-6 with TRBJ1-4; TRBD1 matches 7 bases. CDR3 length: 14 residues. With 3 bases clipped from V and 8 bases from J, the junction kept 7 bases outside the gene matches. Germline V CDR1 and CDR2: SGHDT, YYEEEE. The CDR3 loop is CASSSFRQGEKLFF. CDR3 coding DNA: TGTGCCAGCAGCTCCTTCCGACAGGGCGAAAAACTGTTTTTT.

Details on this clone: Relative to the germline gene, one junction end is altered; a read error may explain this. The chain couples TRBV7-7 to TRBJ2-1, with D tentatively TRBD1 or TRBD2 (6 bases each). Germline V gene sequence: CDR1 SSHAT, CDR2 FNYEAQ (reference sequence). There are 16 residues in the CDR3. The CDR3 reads CASSPNGGLSYNEQFF. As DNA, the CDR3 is TGTGCTAGCAGCCCCAATGGGGGGCTTTCCTACAATGAGCAGTTCTTC.

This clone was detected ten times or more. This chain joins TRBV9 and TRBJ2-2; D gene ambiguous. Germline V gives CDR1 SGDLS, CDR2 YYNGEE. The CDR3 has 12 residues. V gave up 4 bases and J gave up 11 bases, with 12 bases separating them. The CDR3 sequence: CASSPPRGELFF. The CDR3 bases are TGTGCCAGCAGCCCCCCGCGCGGAGAGCTGTTTTTT.

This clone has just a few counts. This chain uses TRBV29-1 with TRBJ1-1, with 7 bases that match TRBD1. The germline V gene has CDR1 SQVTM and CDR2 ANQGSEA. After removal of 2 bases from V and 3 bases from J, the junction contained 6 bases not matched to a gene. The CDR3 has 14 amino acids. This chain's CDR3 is CSVENRGYHTEAFF. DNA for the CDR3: TGCAGCGTTGAAAACAGGGGATATCACACTGAAGCTTTCTTT.

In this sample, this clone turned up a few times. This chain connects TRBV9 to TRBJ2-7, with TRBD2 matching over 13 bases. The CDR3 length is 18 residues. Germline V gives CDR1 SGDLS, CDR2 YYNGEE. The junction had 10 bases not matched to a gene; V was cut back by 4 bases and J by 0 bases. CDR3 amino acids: CASSTGLAGTLSSYEQYF. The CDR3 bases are TGTGCCAGCAGCACGGGACTAGCGGGGACGTTGAGCTCCTACGAGCAGTACTTC.

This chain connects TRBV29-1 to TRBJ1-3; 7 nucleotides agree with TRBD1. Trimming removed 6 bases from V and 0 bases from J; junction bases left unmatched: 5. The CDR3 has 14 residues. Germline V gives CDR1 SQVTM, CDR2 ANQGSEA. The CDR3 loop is CSVTTGVSGNTIYF. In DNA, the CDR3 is TGCAGCGTCACTACAGGGGTCTCTGGAAACACCATATATTTT.

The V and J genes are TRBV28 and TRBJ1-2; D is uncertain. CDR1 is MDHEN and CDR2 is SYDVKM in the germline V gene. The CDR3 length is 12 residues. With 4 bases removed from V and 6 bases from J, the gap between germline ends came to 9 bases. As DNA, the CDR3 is TGTGCCAGCAGTTCGTCAAGGAATGGCTACACCTTC. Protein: CASSSSRNGYTF.

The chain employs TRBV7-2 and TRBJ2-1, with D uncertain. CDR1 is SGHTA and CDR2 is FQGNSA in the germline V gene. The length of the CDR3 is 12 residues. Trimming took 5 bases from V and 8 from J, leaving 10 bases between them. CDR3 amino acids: CASSLGDHEQFF. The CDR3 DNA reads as TGTGCCAGCAGCCTAGGAGATCATGAGCAGTTCTTC.